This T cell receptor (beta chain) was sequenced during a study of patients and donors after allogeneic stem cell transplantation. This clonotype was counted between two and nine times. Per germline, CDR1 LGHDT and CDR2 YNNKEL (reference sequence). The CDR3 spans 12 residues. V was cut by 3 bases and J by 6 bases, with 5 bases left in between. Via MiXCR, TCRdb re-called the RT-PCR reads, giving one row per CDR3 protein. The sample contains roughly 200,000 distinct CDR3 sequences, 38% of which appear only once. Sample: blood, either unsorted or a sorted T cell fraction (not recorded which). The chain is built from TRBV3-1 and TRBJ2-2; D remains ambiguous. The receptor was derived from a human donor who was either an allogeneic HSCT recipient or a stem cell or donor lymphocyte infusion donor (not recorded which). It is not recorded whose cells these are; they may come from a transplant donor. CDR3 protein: CASSQEPGELFF. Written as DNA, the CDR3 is TGTGCCAGCAGCCAGGAGCCCGGGGAGCTGTTTTTT.